One and the same sample provided the 27 T cell receptor beta chains below, sequenced in a study of shared clonotypes between healthy human individuals. The table came from immunoSEQ multiplex PCR; TCRdb's copy has only in-frame clones and leaves some out. The top ten clones hold 0.05% to 0.08% of a sample with approximately 530,000 clones, approximately 94% of them seen once. Material for sequencing was naive CD4+ T cells sorted from blood. Subset defined: CD45RA+ positively selected. The receptors stem from a woman aged 25 to 45 in good health.

Here the CDR3 DNA reads TGTGCCAGCAGCACCACAGGGTTCCGTCCAGATACGCAGTATTTT. Its translation is CASSTTGFRPDTQYF. The V and J genes are TRBV9 and TRBJ2-3; weak D call: TRBD1 (6 bases). V lost 4 bases and J 4 bases, leaving 16 bases between the germline ends. The CDR3 length is 15 residues. Per the germline V gene, CDR1 is SGDLS and CDR2 is YYNGEE. Variable domain in full (rest from reference TRBV9 and TRBJ2-3): DSGVTQTPKHLITATGQRVTLRCSPRSGDLSVYWYQQSLDQGLQFLIQYYNGEERAKGNILERFSAQQFPDLHSELNLSSLELGDSALYFCASSTTGFRPDTQYFGPGTRLTVL.

The CDR3, as DNA: TGCGCCAGCAGCTTATATAACAGACTAGCGGGAGGCGAGCAGTACTTC. It encodes CASSLYNRLAGGEQYF. The V gene is TRBV5-1, the J gene TRBJ2-7, with TRBD2 matching over 13 bases. The germline V gene has CDR1 SGHRS and CDR2 YFSETQ. With 2 bases clipped from V and 6 bases from J, the junction kept 8 bases outside the gene matches. The CDR3 is 16 amino acids. Based on the CDR3 plus reference TRBV5-1 and TRBJ2-7, the full variable domain is KAGVTQTPRYLIKTRGQQVTLSCSPISGHRSVSWYQQTPGQGLQFLFEYFSETQRNKGNFPGRFSGRQFSNSRSEMNVSTLELGDSALYLCASSLYNRLAGGEQYFGPGTRLTVT.

The rearrangement uses TRBV7-2 and TRBJ2-5, with D tentatively TRBD1 (5 bases). The J call is doubtful: the DNA matches TRBJ2-7 better. The CDR3 is made up of 16 amino acids. From germline, CDR1 is SGHTA and CDR2 FQGNSA. This CDR3 reads CASSLASYRTPYEQYF. CDR3 DNA: TGTGCCAGCAGCTTAGCGTCCTACAGGACCCCCTACGAGCAGTACTTC.

The chain is built from TRBV10-3 and TRBJ2-1; TRBD1 matches at 10 bases. V shed 6 bases and J 5 bases; nucleotides not matched to a gene: 7. The CDR3 length is 15 residues. In germline, CDR1 is ENHRY, CDR2 SYGVKD. The CDR3 nucleotides read TGTGCCATCAGCGGCACCGGGACAGGGGACAATGAGCAGTTCTTC. It translates to CAISGTGTGDNEQFF.

J is TRBJ2-1 and V is TRBV6-4, with a possible D match to TRBD2 (6 bases). This CDR3 spans 15 amino acids. The V gene's germline CDR1 is MRHNA and CDR2 SNTAGT. Trimming took off 6 bases at V and 0 bases at J, with 12 bases between the two ends. CDR3 nucleotide sequence: TGTGCCAGCAGACCAGCGGGTCACTCCTACAATGAGCAGTTCTTC. This gives the protein CASRPAGHSYNEQFF.

This clone was detected only once. The J gene is TRBJ2-3, the V gene TRBV10-3, with D perhaps matching TRBD2 (7 bases). Germline V lookup: CDR1 ENHRY, CDR2 SYGVKD. This CDR3 region has 14 residues. The V end was cut by 4 bases, the J end by 2 bases, with 10 bases between. The CDR3 region is CAISGGGLTDTQYF. The CDR3 bases are TGTGCCATCAGTGGGGGGGGCCTCACAGATACGCAGTATTTT.

The genes are TRBV5-1 and TRBJ2-1; 7 nucleotides agree with TRBD2. Germline CDR1 SGHRS, CDR2 YFSETQ. CDR3 length: 17 residues. Trimming cost V 4 bases and J 4 bases; bases outside gene matches: 14. The CDR3 DNA reads TGCGCCAGCAGCCCCCAGGGAGCGGGATCGAGTTACAATGAGCAGTTCTTC. This gives the protein CASSPQGAGSSYNEQFF.

This chain joins TRBV7-2 and TRBJ2-4; D ambiguous. This CDR3 is built from 13 residues. The germline CDR1 and CDR2 sequences are SGHTA and FQGNSA. The ends were cut back, 5 bases at V and 4 bases at J, with 9 bases in the middle. CDR3 in DNA: TGTGCCAGCAGCCTAAGTGAGAAAAACATTCAGTACTTC. Translation: CASSLSEKNIQYF.

CDR3 amino acids: CAWSRDSSYQPQHF. The CDR3, as DNA: TGTGCCTGGAGCCGCGATTCGTCCTATCAGCCCCAGCATTTT. The genes are TRBV30 and TRBJ1-5; D ambiguous. Trimming pared 3 bases from V and 5 bases from J, leaving 14 bases between. CDR3 length equals 14 residues. Germline V gene data show CDR1 as GTSNPN and CDR2 as SVGIG (reference sequence).

The chain recombines TRBV5-1 with TRBJ1-3; 7 bases match TRBD1. The junction had 2 bases not matched to a gene; V was cut back by 0 bases and J by 2 bases. CDR3 size: 15 residues. Germline V gives CDR1 SGHRS, CDR2 YFSETQ. The CDR3 region has the DNA TGCGCCAGCAGCTTGGTCGGGACAGCTGGAAACACCATATATTTT. Protein sequence: CASSLVGTAGNTIYF.

The chain links TRBV20-1 to TRBJ2-7, with 9 bases fitting TRBD1. CDR1 is DFQATT and CDR2 is SNEGSKA in the germline V gene (reference sequence). The CDR3 has 11 residues. The V and J ends lost 8 bases and 4 bases, in that order; junction bases with no gene match: 3. The CDR3 loop reads CSRTGAYEQYF. In DNA form, the CDR3 reads TGCAGTAGGACAGGGGCGTACGAGCAGTACTTC.

The genes are TRBV19 and TRBJ2-7; no definite D call. Germline values: CDR1 LNHDA, CDR2 SQIVND (reference sequence). The V end lost 3 bases, the J end lost 1 base, and 10 bases lay between the germline ends. The CDR3 runs to 14 residues. The CDR3, as DNA: TGTGCCAGTAGTATCGCCGTGGGGTCCTACGAGCAGTACTTC. It encodes CASSIAVGSYEQYF.

V usage is TRBV2 and J usage is TRBJ2-1; TRBD2 matches at 13 bases. This CDR3 has 14 residues. V was clipped by 5 bases and J by 12 bases; unmatched bases: 7. Per the germline V gene, CDR1 is SNHLY and CDR2 is FYNNEI. CDR3 region: CASSPRTSGSWQFF. The CDR3 DNA is TGTGCCAGCAGTCCCCGGACTAGCGGGAGTTGGCAGTTCTTC.

The rearrangement links TRBV5-1 to TRBJ2-7; 8 bases line up with TRBD1. V gave up 3 bases and J gave up 4 bases; unmatched junction bases: 9. CDR3 length equals 15 residues. Per germline, CDR1 SGHRS and CDR2 YFSETQ. The CDR3 DNA reads as TGCGCCAGCAGCTCCTTCAGGGGGCAAGGGTACGAGCAGTACTTC. Protein: CASSSFRGQGYEQYF.

J is TRBJ1-1 and V is TRBV28; 9 positions agree with TRBD1. This CDR3 region has 12 residues. Germline V CDR1 and CDR2: MDHEN, SYDVKM. J lost 8 bases, V lost 5 bases, and 3 bases had no gene match. CDR3 sequence (DNA): TGTGCCAGCAGTACCGGGACAGGGGAAGCTTTCTTT. This translates into CASSTGTGEAFF.

There are a few counts of this clone. This chain links TRBV6-5 with TRBJ2-7; TRBD2 matches 9 bases. There are 15 residues in the CDR3. Germline lookup yields CDR1 MNHEY and CDR2 SVGAGI. Losses at the gene ends were 6 bases for V and 6 bases for J; bases not matched to a gene: 12. CDR3 sequence (DNA): TGTGCCAGCAGCCCTAGCCTAGCGGGACTTTCCGAGCAGTACTTC. It is translated as CASSPSLAGLSEQYF.

This clone was counted once. The chain has TRBV7-7 and TRBJ2-2; tentatively, D is TRBD1 or TRBD2 (6 bases each). Germline CDR1 reads SSHAT; CDR2 reads FNYEAQ (reference sequence). Trimming cost V 5 bases and J 6 bases, with 19 bases left between them. The CDR3 runs 16 residues. The CDR3: CASSREGGIKSGELFF. The CDR3 region has the DNA TGTGCCAGCAGCCGCGAAGGGGGGATCAAGTCCGGGGAGCTGTTTTTT.

The chain uses TRBV19 and TRBJ2-1; D not certain. V was cut by 9 bases and J by 0 bases, with 12 bases left in between. Germline V gene sequence: CDR1 LNHDA, CDR2 SQIVND (reference sequence). The CDR3 has 14 amino acids. CDR3 residues: CASQTESSYNEQFF. In nucleotides, the CDR3 is TGTGCCAGCCAGACGGAGAGCTCCTACAATGAGCAGTTCTTC.

The rearrangement uses TRBV19 and TRBJ2-3; 9 nucleotides line up with TRBD1. CDR1 LNHDA and CDR2 SQIVND come from the germline V gene (reference sequence). The V gene end was trimmed by 5 bases and the J gene end by 3 bases; junction bases not matched to a gene: 12. This CDR3 contains 17 residues. For the CDR3, the DNA is TGTGCCAGTAGTCCGGGGACAGGGTTCAGGGGAACAGATACGCAGTATTTT. Encoded protein: CASSPGTGFRGTDTQYF. Based on the CDR3 plus reference TRBV19 and TRBJ2-3, the full variable domain is DGGITQSPKYLFRKEGQNVTLSCEQNLNHDAMYWYRQDPGQGLRLIYYSQIVNDFQKGDIAEGYSVSREKKESFPLTVTSAQKNPTAFYLCASSPGTGFRGTDTQYFGPGTRLTVL.

Here the CDR3 DNA reads TGCGCCAGCAGCTTAGGGCTAGCGTATTCCTACAATGAGCAGTTCTTC. It specifies CASSLGLAYSYNEQFF. The V gene is TRBV5-1, the J gene TRBJ2-1, with TRBD2 as a possible D gene (6 bases). Deletions cut 2 bases from V and 1 base from J, with 13 bases between. Germline values: CDR1 SGHRS, CDR2 YFSETQ. The CDR3 spans 16 residues.

V and J are TRBV7-8 and TRBJ1-2; D is unclear. The CDR3 loop spans 14 amino acids. The germline CDR1 and CDR2 sequences are SGHVS and FQNEAQ. Trimming removed 3 bases from V and 0 bases from J, with 8 bases in between. CDR3 residues: CASSFGESNYGYTF. The CDR3 DNA is TGTGCCAGCAGCTTCGGGGAGTCTAACTATGGCTACACCTTC.

The chain uses TRBV19 and TRBJ1-2, with D perhaps matching TRBD1 (6 bases). The germline gives CDR1 LNHDA, CDR2 SQIVND (reference sequence). Trimming removed 6 bases at V and 7 bases at J, with 12 bases between. The CDR3 is 12 amino acids. CDR3: CASSDGGPGYTF. CDR3 bases: TGTGCCAGTAGCGACGGGGGGCCTGGCTACACCTTC.

The CDR3 loop reads CASKLAIGELFF. The DNA of the CDR3 is TGTGCCAGTAAACTAGCGATCGGGGAGCTGTTTTTT. The rearrangement joins TRBV28 to TRBJ2-2, with 7 positions matching TRBD2. Germline V gene data show CDR1 as MDHEN and CDR2 as SYDVKM. This CDR3 has 12 amino acids. V dropped 9 bases and J dropped 7; count of bases not matched to a gene: 5.

The chain uses TRBV4-1 and TRBJ2-5, with D hard to call. This CDR3 comprises 14 residues. V dropped 0 bases and J dropped 5 bases, with 10 bases sitting between them. Germline CDR1 is MGHRA and CDR2 is YSYEKL. CDR3 protein: CASSQDARAETQYF. DNA of the CDR3: TGCGCCAGCAGCCAAGATGCCAGAGCGGAGACCCAGTACTTC.

The chain uses TRBV28 and TRBJ1-3; tentative D call: TRBD1 (6 bases). Per germline, CDR1 MDHEN and CDR2 SYDVKM. This CDR3 has 17 residues. Trimming cost V 6 bases and J 2 bases, with 20 bases left between them. The CDR3 nucleotides read TGTGCCAGCAGACCTAGGGGGGGCGCCGCTGCTGGAAACACCATATATTTT. It yields the protein CASRPRGGAAAGNTIYF. The variable domain in full, with the rest retrieved from reference TRBV28 and TRBJ1-3, is DVKVTQSSRYLVKRTGEKVFLECVQDMDHENMFWYRQDPGLGLRLIYFSYDVKMKEKGDIPEGYSVSREKKERFSLILESASTNQTSMYLCASRPRGGAAAGNTIYFGEGSWLTVV.

The chain uses TRBV19 and TRBJ1-1; D is perhaps TRBD1 (5 bases). CDR3 length: 14 amino acids. Trimming removed 7 bases from V and 2 bases from J, with 14 bases in between. CDR1 and CDR2 (germline): LNHDA, SQIVND (reference sequence). Here the CDR3 DNA reads TGTGCCAGTAAGCCGACAGCAGAAAACACTGAAGCTTTCTTT. Its protein is CASKPTAENTEAFF.

The CDR3 DNA follows: TGTGCCAGCAGTTCAATGGGGTCGAGACAGGGTAGCACTGAAGCTTTCTTT. This encodes CASSSMGSRQGSTEAFF. The chain couples TRBV11-2 to TRBJ1-1, with 7 bases matching TRBD1. The CDR3 spans 17 residues. The V gene end was trimmed by 6 bases and the J gene end by 4 bases; junction bases not matched to a gene: 17. Germline CDR1 and CDR2: SGHAT and FQNNGV.